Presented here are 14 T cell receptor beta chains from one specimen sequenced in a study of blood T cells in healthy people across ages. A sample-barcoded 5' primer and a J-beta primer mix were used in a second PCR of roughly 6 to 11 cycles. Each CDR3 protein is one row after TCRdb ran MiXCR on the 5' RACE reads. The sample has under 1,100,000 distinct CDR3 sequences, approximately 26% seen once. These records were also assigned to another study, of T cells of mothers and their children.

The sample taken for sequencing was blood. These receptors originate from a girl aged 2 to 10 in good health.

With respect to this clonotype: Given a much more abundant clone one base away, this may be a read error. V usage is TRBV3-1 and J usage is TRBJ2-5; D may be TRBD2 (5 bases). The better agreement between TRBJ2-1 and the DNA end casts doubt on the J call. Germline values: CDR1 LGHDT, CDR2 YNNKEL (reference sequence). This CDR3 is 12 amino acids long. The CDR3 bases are TGTGCCAGCAGCCTTGCGGACTCCGCCCAGTTCTTC. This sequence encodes CASSLADSAQFF.

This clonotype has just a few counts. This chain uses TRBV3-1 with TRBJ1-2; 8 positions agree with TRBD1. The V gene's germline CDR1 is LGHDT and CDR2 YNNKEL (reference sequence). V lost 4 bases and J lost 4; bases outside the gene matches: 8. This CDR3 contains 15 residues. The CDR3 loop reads CASSLAGQGGYGYTF. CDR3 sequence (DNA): TGTGCCAGCAGCCTGGCTGGACAGGGCGGCTATGGCTACACCTTC.

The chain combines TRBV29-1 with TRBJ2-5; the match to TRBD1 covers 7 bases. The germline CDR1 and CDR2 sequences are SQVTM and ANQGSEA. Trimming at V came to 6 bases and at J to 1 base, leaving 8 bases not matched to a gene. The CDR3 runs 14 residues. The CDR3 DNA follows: TGCAGCGTCGGAATTGGACAGGCCCAAGAGACCCAGTACTTC. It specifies CSVGIGQAQETQYF.

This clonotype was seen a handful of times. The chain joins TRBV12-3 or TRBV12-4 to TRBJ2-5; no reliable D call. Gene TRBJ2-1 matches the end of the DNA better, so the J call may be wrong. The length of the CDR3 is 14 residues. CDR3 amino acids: CASSPSDGHREQFF. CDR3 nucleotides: TGTGCCAGCAGCCCGAGTGACGGGCATAGGGAGCAGTTCTTC.

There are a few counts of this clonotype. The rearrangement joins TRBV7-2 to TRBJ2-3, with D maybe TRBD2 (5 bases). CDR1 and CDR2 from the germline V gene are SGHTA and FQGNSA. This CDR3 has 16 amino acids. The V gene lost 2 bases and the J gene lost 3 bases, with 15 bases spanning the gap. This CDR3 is CASSLLGSTGTDTQYF. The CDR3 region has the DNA TGTGCCAGCAGCTTACTAGGGAGCACGGGTACAGATACGCAGTATTTT.

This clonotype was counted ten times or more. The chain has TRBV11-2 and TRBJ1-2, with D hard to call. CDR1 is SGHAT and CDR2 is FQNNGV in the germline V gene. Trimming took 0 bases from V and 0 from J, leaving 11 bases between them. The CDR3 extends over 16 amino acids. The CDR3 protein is CASSLEWAIANYGYTF. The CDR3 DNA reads TGTGCCAGCAGCTTAGAATGGGCCATAGCTAACTATGGCTACACCTTC. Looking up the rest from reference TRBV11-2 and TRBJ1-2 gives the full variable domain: EAGVAQSPRYKIIEKRQSVAFWCNPISGHATLYWYQQILGQGPKLLIQFQNNGVVDDSQLPKDRFSAERLKGVDSTLKIQPAKLEDSAVYLCASSLEWAIANYGYTFGSGTRLTVV.

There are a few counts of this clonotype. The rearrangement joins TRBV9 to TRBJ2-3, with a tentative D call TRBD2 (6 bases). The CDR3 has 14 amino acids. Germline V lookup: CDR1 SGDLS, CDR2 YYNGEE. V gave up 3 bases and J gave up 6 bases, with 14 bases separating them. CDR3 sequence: CASSDLDRGDTQYF. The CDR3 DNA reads TGTGCCAGCAGCGACCTCGACCGGGGGGATACGCAGTATTTT.

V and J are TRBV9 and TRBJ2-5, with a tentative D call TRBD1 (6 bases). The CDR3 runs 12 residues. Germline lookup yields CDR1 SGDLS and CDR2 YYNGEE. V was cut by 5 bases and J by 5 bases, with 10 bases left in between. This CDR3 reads CASRGALETQYF. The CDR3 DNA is TGTGCCAGCAGGGGGGCGTTGGAGACCCAGTACTTC.

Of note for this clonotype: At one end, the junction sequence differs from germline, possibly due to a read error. In DNA, the CDR3 is TGCAGTGCTCTAACCGGGACAGGGAGTGAAAAACTCTTTTTT. Protein: CSALTGTGSEKLFF. The J gene is TRBJ1-4, the V gene TRBV20-1; 9 bases agree with TRBD1. This CDR3 spans 14 amino acids. Germline V gene data show CDR1 as DFQATT and CDR2 as SNEGSKA (reference sequence).

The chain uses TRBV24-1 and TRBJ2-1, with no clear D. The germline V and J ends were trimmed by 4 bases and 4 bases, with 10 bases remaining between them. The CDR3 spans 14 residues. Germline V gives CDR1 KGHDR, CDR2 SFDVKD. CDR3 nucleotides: TGTGCCACCAGTGACCCGGACGGGTACAATGAGCAGTTCTTC. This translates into CATSDPDGYNEQFF.

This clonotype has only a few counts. CDR3 residues: CASSLGTGGAYGYTF. Written as DNA, the CDR3 is TGTGCCAGCAGCTTGGGGACAGGGGGCGCGTATGGCTACACCTTC. The gene calls are TRBV7-9 and TRBJ1-2, with 12 positions matching TRBD1. Losses at the gene ends were 3 bases for V and 5 bases for J; bases not matched to a gene: 4. CDR3 size: 15 residues. Looked up from germline, CDR1 is SEHNR and CDR2 is FQNEAQ (reference sequence).

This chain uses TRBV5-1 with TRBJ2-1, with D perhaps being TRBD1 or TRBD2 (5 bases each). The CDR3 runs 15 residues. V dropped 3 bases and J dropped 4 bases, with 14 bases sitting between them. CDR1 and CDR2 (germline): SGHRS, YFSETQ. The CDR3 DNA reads TGCGCCAGCAGCTCCTATGCAGGGAGTTACAATGAGCAGTTCTTC. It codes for CASSSYAGSYNEQFF.

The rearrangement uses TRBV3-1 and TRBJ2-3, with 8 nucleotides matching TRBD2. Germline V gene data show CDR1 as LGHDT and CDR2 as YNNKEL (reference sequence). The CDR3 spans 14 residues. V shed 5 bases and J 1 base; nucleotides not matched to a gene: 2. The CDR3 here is CASSNSGGTDTQYF. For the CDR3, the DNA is TGTGCCAGCAGCAATAGCGGGGGCACAGATACGCAGTATTTT.

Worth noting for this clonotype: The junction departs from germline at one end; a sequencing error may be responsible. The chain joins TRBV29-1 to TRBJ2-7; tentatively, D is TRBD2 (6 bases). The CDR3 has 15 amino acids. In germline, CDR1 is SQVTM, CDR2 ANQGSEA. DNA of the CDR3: TGCAGCGTTGAAAGGGAGGACCACCTCTCCTACGAGCAGTGCTTC. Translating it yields CSVEREDHLSYEQCF.